This is a list of T cell receptor beta chains from one sample in a study of identical twins. TCRdb processed the 5' RACE reads anew with MiXCR; each CDR3 protein has one entry. The repertoire holds about 720,000 distinct CDR3 sequences, roughly 20% seen once, with 13% in the top ten. These same records also appear under a second study, on T cells expressing NK-cell markers.

The sequenced material came from PBMCs. The receptors derive from a woman between 18 and 30 years old in good health. The CDR3 runs from the conserved cysteine through the conserved F or W. D genes are given only for firm matches. Not every row has a clone size; where given, it reads once, few, many or a size class.

j_call: TRBJ2-7; d_call: .; v_call: TRBV5-1; clone_size: few; cdr3_aa: CASSLGGVNYEQYF; cdr3_nt: TGCGCCAGCAGCTTGGGGGGAGTCAACTACGAGCAGTACTTC
j_call: TRBJ2-1; d_call: TRBD1; v_call: TRBV5-1; clone_size: .; cdr3_aa: CASSKGQIFNEQFF; cdr3_nt: TGCGCCAGCAGCAAGGGACAGATCTTCAATGAGCAGTTCTTC
j_call: TRBJ2-4; d_call: .; v_call: TRBV20-1; clone_size: .; cdr3_aa: CSASKQSGVGIQYF; cdr3_nt: TGCAGTGCCAGCAAACAATCGGGAGTAGGCATTCAGTACTTC
j_call: TRBJ2-6; d_call: TRBD1; v_call: TRBV6-6; clone_size: many; cdr3_aa: CASRTGQGANGANVLTF; cdr3_nt: TGTGCCAGCAGGACGGGACAGGGGGCTAACGGGGCCAACGTCCTGACTTTC
j_call: TRBJ2-7; d_call: TRBD2; v_call: TRBV18; clone_size: many; cdr3_aa: CASSPPGLAVYEQYF; cdr3_nt: TGTGCCAGCTCACCACCCGGACTAGCGGTATACGAGCAGTACTTC
j_call: TRBJ2-1; d_call: .; v_call: TRBV24-1; clone_size: few; cdr3_aa: CATSGPLINEQFF; cdr3_nt: TGTGCCACCAGTGGCCCCCTCATAAATGAGCAGTTCTTC
j_call: TRBJ2-1; d_call: .; v_call: TRBV5-1; clone_size: few; cdr3_aa: CASSFVPGYNEQFF; cdr3_nt: TGCGCCAGCAGCTTTGTACCAGGCTACAATGAGCAGTTCTTC
j_call: TRBJ2-5; d_call: .; v_call: TRBV10-3; clone_size: .; cdr3_aa: CAIKAGSETQYF; cdr3_nt: TGTGCCATCAAGGCAGGGTCGGAGACCCAGTACTTC
j_call: TRBJ1-2; d_call: .; v_call: TRBV6-2/TRBV6-3; clone_size: few; cdr3_aa: CASSARAGGATTPRYGYTF; cdr3_nt: TGTGCCAGCAGCGCAAGAGCGGGAGGGGCCACCACACCTCGCTATGGCTACACCTTC
j_call: TRBJ1-6; d_call: .; v_call: TRBV20-1; clone_size: .; cdr3_aa: CSARVGAVNSPLHF; cdr3_nt: TGCAGTGCGCGGGTCGGGGCTGTTAATTCACCCCTCCACTTT
j_call: TRBJ2-1; d_call: .; v_call: TRBV20-1; clone_size: .; cdr3_aa: CSARVPTVSYNEQFF; cdr3_nt: TGCAGTGCTAGAGTTCCCACCGTCTCCTACAATGAGCAGTTCTTC
j_call: TRBJ1-2; d_call: .; v_call: TRBV9; clone_size: few; cdr3_aa: CASSVGQTADYGYTF; cdr3_nt: TGTGCCAGCAGCGTAGGACAGACTGCAGACTATGGCTACACCTTC
j_call: TRBJ1-2; d_call: .; v_call: TRBV10-3; clone_size: .; cdr3_aa: CAIRPERGYGYTF; cdr3_nt: TGTGCCATCAGGCCTGAGAGGGGCTATGGCTACACCTTC
j_call: TRBJ1-1; d_call: .; v_call: TRBV15; clone_size: .; cdr3_aa: CATSRVGQGQAFF; cdr3_nt: TGTGCCACCAGCAGAGTAGGGCAGGGTCAAGCTTTCTTT
j_call: TRBJ2-1; d_call: TRBD1; v_call: TRBV24-1; clone_size: .; cdr3_aa: CATSDPGQNNNEQFF; cdr3_nt: TGTGCCACCAGTGATCCGGGACAGAATAACAATGAGCAGTTCTTC
j_call: TRBJ1-6; d_call: .; v_call: TRBV5-1; clone_size: .; cdr3_aa: CASSLQGSLLNSPLHF; cdr3_nt: TGCGCCAGCAGCTTACAGGGATCCCTTCTAAATTCACCCCTCCACTTT
j_call: TRBJ2-7; d_call: .; v_call: TRBV5-1; clone_size: many; cdr3_aa: CASSLRGASYEQYF; cdr3_nt: TGCGCCAGCAGCTTGAGGGGGGCATCCTACGAGCAGTACTTC
j_call: TRBJ2-5; d_call: TRBD2; v_call: TRBV12-5; clone_size: .; cdr3_aa: CASGLGSSSGSETQYF; cdr3_nt: TGTGCTAGTGGTCTCGGTTCGAGTAGCGGGAGTGAGACCCAGTACTTC
j_call: TRBJ1-5; d_call: .; v_call: TRBV14; clone_size: few; cdr3_aa: CASSQWIGEPQHF; cdr3_nt: TGTGCCAGCAGCCAATGGATAGGGGAGCCCCAGCATTTT
j_call: TRBJ2-2; d_call: .; v_call: TRBV6-1; clone_size: few; cdr3_aa: CASLKKARWTGELFF; cdr3_nt: TGTGCCAGCCTCAAGAAGGCTAGGTGGACCGGGGAGCTGTTTTTT
j_call: TRBJ2-7; d_call: .; v_call: TRBV15; clone_size: few; cdr3_aa: CATSRSSMGNEQYF; cdr3_nt: TGTGCCACCAGCAGATCTTCGATGGGGAACGAGCAGTACTTC
j_call: TRBJ2-5; d_call: .; v_call: TRBV20-1; clone_size: .; cdr3_aa: CSARDYRVGETQYF; cdr3_nt: TGCAGTGCTAGAGACTACAGGGTAGGAGAGACCCAGTACTTC
j_call: TRBJ1-1; d_call: TRBD1; v_call: TRBV7-8; clone_size: few; cdr3_aa: CASSVDRGPNTEAFF; cdr3_nt: TGTGCCAGCAGCGTGGACAGGGGGCCGAACACTGAAGCTTTCTTT
j_call: TRBJ1-1; d_call: .; v_call: TRBV18; clone_size: many; cdr3_aa: CASSPSRGTEAFF; cdr3_nt: TGTGCCAGCTCACCATCGAGGGGGACTGAAGCTTTCTTT
j_call: TRBJ2-7; d_call: .; v_call: TRBV12-3/TRBV12-4; clone_size: few; cdr3_aa: CASSPLRRTGVSFYEQYF; cdr3_nt: TGTGCCAGCAGTCCACTGAGGAGGACGGGGGTCAGCTTTTACGAGCAGTACTTC
j_call: TRBJ2-5; d_call: .; v_call: TRBV7-2; clone_size: .; cdr3_aa: CASSVVTEGTQYF; cdr3_nt: TGTGCCAGCAGCGTGGTTACAGAGGGGACCCAGTACTTC
j_call: TRBJ2-3; d_call: TRBD2; v_call: TRBV20-1; clone_size: .; cdr3_aa: CSALPPAGGDTQYF; cdr3_nt: TGCAGTGCCCTCCCCCCGGCGGGGGGGGATACGCAGTATTTT
j_call: TRBJ1-1; d_call: .; v_call: TRBV3-1; clone_size: many; cdr3_aa: CASRGSLEAFF; cdr3_nt: TGTGCCAGCAGGGGGTCGTTAGAAGCTTTCTTT
j_call: TRBJ2-1; d_call: TRBD2; v_call: TRBV6-1; clone_size: many; cdr3_aa: CASSVGTNYNEQFF; cdr3_nt: TGTGCCAGCAGTGTAGGGACTAATTACAATGAGCAGTTCTTC
j_call: TRBJ1-6; d_call: TRBD1; v_call: TRBV20-1; clone_size: few; cdr3_aa: CSAQQGASSSPLHF; cdr3_nt: TGCAGTGCCCAACAGGGGGCCTCCTCTTCACCCCTCCACTTT
j_call: TRBJ2-1; d_call: TRBD2; v_call: TRBV12-3/TRBV12-4; clone_size: few; cdr3_aa: CATGGGLAEQFF; cdr3_nt: TGTGCCACCGGAGGAGGACTAGCGGAGCAGTTCTTC
j_call: TRBJ1-2; d_call: .; v_call: TRBV7-2; clone_size: .; cdr3_aa: CASSLVGSGLGYTF; cdr3_nt: TGTGCCAGCAGCTTAGTCGGGTCAGGACTCGGCTACACCTTC
j_call: TRBJ1-4; d_call: TRBD1; v_call: TRBV5-1; clone_size: few; cdr3_aa: CASRLGDRGKEEKLFF; cdr3_nt: TGCGCCAGCAGGTTAGGGGACAGAGGAAAAGAGGAAAAACTGTTTTTT
j_call: TRBJ2-7; d_call: .; v_call: TRBV10-3; clone_size: few; cdr3_aa: CAISESAYEQYF; cdr3_nt: TGTGCCATCAGTGAATCCGCCTACGAGCAGTACTTC
j_call: TRBJ1-5; d_call: .; v_call: TRBV20-1; clone_size: few; cdr3_aa: CSARVRGGNQPQHF; cdr3_nt: TGCAGTGCGAGAGTAAGGGGGGGCAATCAGCCCCAGCATTTT
j_call: TRBJ2-1; d_call: .; v_call: TRBV6-2/TRBV6-3; clone_size: .; cdr3_aa: CASSYRGWANEQFF; cdr3_nt: TGTGCCAGCAGTTACAGGGGATGGGCCAATGAGCAGTTCTTC
j_call: TRBJ2-7; d_call: TRBD2; v_call: TRBV6-5; clone_size: .; cdr3_aa: CASSYSGGGSYEQYF; cdr3_nt: TGTGCCAGCAGTTACTCGGGGGGAGGGTCCTACGAGCAGTACTTC
j_call: TRBJ1-2; d_call: .; v_call: TRBV20-1; clone_size: many; cdr3_aa: CSARGNGYTF; cdr3_nt: TGCAGTGCTAGGGGGAATGGCTACACCTTC
j_call: TRBJ2-7; d_call: TRBD1; v_call: TRBV5-1; clone_size: few; cdr3_aa: CASSFGTGYTEQYF; cdr3_nt: TGCGCCAGCAGCTTCGGGACAGGGTACACCGAGCAGTACTTC
j_call: TRBJ2-7; d_call: .; v_call: TRBV5-1; clone_size: few; cdr3_aa: CASSRTTGTISYEQYF; cdr3_nt: TGCGCCAGCAGCAGGACCACCGGGACAATCTCCTACGAGCAGTACTTC
j_call: TRBJ2-6; d_call: .; v_call: TRBV27; clone_size: few; cdr3_aa: CASSQQRLRPNVLTF; cdr3_nt: TGTGCCAGCAGTCAACAACGACTCAGGCCCAACGTCCTGACTTTC
j_call: TRBJ2-7; d_call: TRBD2; v_call: TRBV18; clone_size: .; cdr3_aa: CASSIAGTSLYEQYF; cdr3_nt: TGTGCCAGCTCAATAGCCGGGACTAGCCTCTACGAGCAGTACTTC